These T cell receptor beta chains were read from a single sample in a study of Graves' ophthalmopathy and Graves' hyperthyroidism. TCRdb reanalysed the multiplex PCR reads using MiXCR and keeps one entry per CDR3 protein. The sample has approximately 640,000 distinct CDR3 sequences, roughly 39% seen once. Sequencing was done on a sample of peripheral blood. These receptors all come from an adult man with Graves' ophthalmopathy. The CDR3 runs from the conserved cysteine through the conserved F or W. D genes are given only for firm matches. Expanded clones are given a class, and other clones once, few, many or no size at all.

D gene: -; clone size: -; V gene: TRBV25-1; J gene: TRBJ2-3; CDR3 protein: CASTGTDTQYF; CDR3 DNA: TGTGCCAGCACAGGCACAGATACGCAGTATTTT
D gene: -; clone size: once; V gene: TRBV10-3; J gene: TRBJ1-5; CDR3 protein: CAIRTEGIGNQPQHF; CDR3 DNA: TGTGCCATCAGGACTGAGGGGATAGGCAATCAGCCCCAGCATTTT
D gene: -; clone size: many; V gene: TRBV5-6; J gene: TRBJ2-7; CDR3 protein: CASSFGVTYEQYF; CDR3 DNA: TGTGCCAGCAGCTTTGGGGTTACTTACGAGCAGTACTTC
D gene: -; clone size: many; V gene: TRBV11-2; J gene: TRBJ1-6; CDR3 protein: CASSSAVHSPLHF; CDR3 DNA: TGTGCCAGCAGCTCTGCGGTCCATTCACCCCTCCACTTT
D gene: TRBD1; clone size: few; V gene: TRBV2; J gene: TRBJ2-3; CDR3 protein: CASSLDRGRTDTQYF; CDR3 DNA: TGTGCCAGCAGCTTGGACAGGGGAAGGACAGATACGCAGTATTTT
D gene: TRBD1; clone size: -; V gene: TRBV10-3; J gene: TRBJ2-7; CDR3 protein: CAISARTGAADEQYF; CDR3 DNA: TGTGCCATCAGTGCTCGGACAGGGGCTGCCGACGAGCAGTACTTC
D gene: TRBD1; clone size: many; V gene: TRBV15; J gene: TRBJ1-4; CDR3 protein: CATSFRTGHATNEKLFF; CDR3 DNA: TGTGCCACCAGCTTCCGGACAGGGCACGCAACTAATGAAAAACTGTTTTTT
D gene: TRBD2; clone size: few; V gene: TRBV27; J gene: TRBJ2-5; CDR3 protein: CASSSTWTSSETQYF; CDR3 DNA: TGTGCCAGCAGTTCAACTTGGACTAGTTCTGAGACCCAGTACTTC
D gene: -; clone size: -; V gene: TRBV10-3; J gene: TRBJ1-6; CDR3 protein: CAIMREESPLHF; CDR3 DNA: TGTGCCATCATGAGGGAGGAATCACCCCTCCACTTT
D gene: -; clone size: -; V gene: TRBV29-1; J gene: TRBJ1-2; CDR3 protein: CSVALQGTYGYTF; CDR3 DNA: TGCAGCGTAGCTTTACAGGGAACCTATGGCTACACCTTC
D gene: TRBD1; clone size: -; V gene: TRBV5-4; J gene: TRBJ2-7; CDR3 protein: CASSYSASQGAFYYEQYF; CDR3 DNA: TGTGCCAGCAGTTACTCCGCCTCACAGGGGGCGTTTTACTACGAGCAGTACTTC
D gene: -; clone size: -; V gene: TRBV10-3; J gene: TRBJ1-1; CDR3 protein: CAISEGMGTEAFF; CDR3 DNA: TGTGCCATCAGTGAGGGGATGGGAACTGAAGCTTTCTTT
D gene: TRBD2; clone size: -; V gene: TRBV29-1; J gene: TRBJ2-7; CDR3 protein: CSVGTSGSPEQYF; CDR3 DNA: TGCAGCGTCGGGACTAGCGGGAGTCCCGAGCAGTACTTC
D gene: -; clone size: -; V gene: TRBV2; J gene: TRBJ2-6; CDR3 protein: CASSTDGTNTGANVLTF; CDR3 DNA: TGTGCCAGCAGTACGGACGGAACGAACACCGGGGCCAACGTCCTGACTTTC
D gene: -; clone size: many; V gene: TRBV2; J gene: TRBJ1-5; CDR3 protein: CASSEDPDNQPQHF; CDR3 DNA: TGTGCCAGCAGTGAAGACCCGGACAATCAGCCCCAGCATTTT
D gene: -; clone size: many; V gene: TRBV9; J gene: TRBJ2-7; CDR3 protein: CASSGHGRPYEQYF; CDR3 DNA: TGTGCCAGCAGCGGGCACGGGAGACCCTACGAGCAGTACTTC
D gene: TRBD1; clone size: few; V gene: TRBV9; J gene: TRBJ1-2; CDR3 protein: CASSEAPGQGTNGYTF; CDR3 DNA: TGTGCCAGCTCCGAGGCCCCGGGACAGGGGACTAACGGCTACACCTTC
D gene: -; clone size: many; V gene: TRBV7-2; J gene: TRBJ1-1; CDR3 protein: CASRGINTEAFF; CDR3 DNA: TGTGCCAGTAGAGGGATAAACACTGAAGCCTTCTTT
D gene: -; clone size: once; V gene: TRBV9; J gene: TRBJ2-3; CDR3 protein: CASSVTRAPLTQYF; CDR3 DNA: TGTGCCAGCAGCGTTACTCGGGCGCCTTTAACGCAGTATTTT
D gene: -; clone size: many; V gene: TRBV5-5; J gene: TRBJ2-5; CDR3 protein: CASSLKARQETQYF; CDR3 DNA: TGTGCCAGCAGCTTAAAGGCGCGACAAGAGACCCAGTACTTC
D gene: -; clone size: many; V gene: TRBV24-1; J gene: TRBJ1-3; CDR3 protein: CAVPEESSGNTIYF; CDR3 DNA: TGTGCCGTACCTGAGGAGTCCTCTGGAAACACCATATATTTT
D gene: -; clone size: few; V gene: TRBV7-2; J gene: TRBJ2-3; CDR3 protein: CASSLSSTDTQYF; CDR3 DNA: TGTGCCAGCAGCCTCTCTAGCACAGATACGCAGTATTTT
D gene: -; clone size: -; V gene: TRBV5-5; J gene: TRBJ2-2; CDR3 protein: CASSLSTTNTGELFF; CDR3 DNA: TGTGCCAGCAGCTTATCCACCACGAACACCGGGGAGCTGTTTTTT
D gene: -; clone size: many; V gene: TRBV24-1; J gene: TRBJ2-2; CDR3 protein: CATSDFTRDPTGELFF; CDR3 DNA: TGTGCCACCAGTGATTTCACCCGGGACCCCACCGGGGAGCTGTTTTTT
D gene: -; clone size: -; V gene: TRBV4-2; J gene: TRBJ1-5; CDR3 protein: CASSQVGGSGQPQHF; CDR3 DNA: TGTGCCAGCAGCCAAGTGGGGGGCTCAGGTCAGCCCCAGCATTTT
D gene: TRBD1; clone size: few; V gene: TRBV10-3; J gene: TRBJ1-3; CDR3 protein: CASGTGNTIYF; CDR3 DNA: TGTGCCTCTGGGACAGGGAACACCATATATTTT
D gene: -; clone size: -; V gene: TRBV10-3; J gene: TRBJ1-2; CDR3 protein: CASSYDASYGYTF; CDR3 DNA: TGTGCCAGCAGTTACGACGCCTCCTATGGCTACACCTTC
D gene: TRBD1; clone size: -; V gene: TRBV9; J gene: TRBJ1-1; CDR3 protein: CASSRREGAGTSLKEAFF; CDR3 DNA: TGTGCCAGCAGCAGGAGGGAGGGGGCAGGGACCTCCCTTAAAGAAGCTTTCTTT
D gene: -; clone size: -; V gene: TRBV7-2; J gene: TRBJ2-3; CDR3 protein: CASSVGKGADTQYF; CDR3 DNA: TGTGCCAGCAGTGTAGGTAAAGGGGCCGATACGCAGTATTTT
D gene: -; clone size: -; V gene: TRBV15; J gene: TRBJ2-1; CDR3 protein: CATSRDRRLYNNEQFF; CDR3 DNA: TGTGCCACCAGCAGAGATCGGAGATTGTACAACAATGAGCAGTTCTTC
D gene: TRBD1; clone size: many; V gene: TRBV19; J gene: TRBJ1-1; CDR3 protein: CASSMGQVGMNTEAFF; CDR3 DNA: TGTGCCAGTAGTATGGGACAGGTGGGAATGAACACTGAAGCTTTCTTT
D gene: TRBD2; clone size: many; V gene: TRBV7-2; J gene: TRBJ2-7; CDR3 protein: CASSLGLAGARYEQYF; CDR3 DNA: TGTGCCAGCAGCTTAGGTCTAGCGGGAGCTAGATACGAGCAGTACTTC
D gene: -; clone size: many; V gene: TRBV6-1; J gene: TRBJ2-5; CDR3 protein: CANSATPQETQYF; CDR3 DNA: TGTGCCAATTCAGCGACACCGCAAGAGACCCAGTACTTC
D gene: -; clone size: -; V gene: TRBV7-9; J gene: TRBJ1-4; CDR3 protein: CASSDEPGEKLFF; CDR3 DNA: TGTGCCAGCAGTGATGAGCCGGGGGAAAAACTGTTTTTT
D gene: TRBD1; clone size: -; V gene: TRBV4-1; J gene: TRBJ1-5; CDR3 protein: CASSQERQGVNQPQHF; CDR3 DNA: TGCGCCAGCAGCCAAGAACGTCAGGGGGTCAATCAGCCCCAGCATTTT